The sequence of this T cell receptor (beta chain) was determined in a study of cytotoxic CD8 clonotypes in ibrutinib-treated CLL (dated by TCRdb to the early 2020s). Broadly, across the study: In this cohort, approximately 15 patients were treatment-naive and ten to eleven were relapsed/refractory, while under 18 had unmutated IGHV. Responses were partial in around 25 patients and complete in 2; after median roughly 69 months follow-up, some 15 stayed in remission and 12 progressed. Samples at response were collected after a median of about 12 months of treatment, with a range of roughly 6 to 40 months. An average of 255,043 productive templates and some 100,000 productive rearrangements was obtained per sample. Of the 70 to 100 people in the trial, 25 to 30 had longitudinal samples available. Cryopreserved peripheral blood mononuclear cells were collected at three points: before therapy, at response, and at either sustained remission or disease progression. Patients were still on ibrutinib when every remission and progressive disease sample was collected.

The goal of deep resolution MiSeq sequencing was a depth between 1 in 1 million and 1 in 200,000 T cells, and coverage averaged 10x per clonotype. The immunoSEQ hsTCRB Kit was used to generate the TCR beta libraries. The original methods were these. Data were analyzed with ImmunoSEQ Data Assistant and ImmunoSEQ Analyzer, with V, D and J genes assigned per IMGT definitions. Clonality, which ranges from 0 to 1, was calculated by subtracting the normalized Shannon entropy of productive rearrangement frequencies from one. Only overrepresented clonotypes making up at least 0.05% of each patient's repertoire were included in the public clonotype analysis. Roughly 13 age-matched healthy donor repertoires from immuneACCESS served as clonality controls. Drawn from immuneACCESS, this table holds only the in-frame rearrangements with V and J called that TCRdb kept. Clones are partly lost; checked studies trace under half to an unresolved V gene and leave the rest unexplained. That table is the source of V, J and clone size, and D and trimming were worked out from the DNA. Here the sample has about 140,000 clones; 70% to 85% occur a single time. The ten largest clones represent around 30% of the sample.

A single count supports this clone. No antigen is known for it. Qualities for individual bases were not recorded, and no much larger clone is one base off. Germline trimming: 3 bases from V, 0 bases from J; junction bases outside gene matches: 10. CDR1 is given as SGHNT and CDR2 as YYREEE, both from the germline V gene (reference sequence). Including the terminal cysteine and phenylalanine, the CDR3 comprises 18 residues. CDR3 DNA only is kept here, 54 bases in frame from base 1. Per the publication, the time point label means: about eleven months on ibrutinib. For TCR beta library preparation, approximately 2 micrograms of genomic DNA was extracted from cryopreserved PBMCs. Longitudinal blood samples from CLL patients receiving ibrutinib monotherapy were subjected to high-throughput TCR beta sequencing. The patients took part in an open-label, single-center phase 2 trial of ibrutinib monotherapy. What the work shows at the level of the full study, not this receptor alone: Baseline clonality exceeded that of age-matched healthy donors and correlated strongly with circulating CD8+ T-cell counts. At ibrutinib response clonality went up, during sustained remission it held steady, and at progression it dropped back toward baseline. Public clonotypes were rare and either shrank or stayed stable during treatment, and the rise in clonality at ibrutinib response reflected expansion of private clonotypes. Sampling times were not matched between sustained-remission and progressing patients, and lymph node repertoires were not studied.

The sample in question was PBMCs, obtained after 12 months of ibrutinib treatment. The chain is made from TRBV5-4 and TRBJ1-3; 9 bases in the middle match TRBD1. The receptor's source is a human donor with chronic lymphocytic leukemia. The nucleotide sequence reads TGTGCCAGCAGCTCGCGGACAGGGGCCGTATACTCTGGAAACACCATATATTTT. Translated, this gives CASSSRTGAVYSGNTIYF. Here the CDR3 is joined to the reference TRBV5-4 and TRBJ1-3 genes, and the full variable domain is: ETGVTQSPTHLIKTRGQQVTLRCSSQSGHNTVSWYQQALGQGPQFIFQYYREEENGRGNFPPRFSGLQFPNYSSELNVNALELDDSALYLCASSSRTGAVYSGNTIYFGEGSWLTVV.